The present T cell receptor beta chain was sequenced within a study of blood T cell repertoires in COVID-19 (dated by TCRdb to about 2020). Study-level background: Samples covering the acute and convalescent phases of COVID-19 were provided by collaborators in the United States, Italy and Spain. The material from the prospective study consisted of cDNA or gDNA derived from T cells, B-cell-depleted T cells, or PBMCs. Deeply sampled blood TCRbeta repertoires from subjects exposed to, actively infected with, or recovered from COVID-19 were included in the dataset. A freely available public database, intended as a resource for researchers studying the immune response to SARS-CoV-2, is where the repertoires were released. Samples were obtained from the ongoing ImmuneRACE study (first 160 participants) and from about 1,300 subjects provided by 6 global collaborators. Sample metadata almost always included a de-identified subject ID, COVID-19 status, age in years and sex. Where available, HLA class I and class II types were taken from metadata supplied by the sample provider and were not determined by assay-based typing. What the research found in general, with its limitations: The amount of clinical and demographic metadata varied by source and participant and was provided uncurated.

The collaborating institutions used their own protocols to collect whole blood in K2EDTA tubes. For TCRbeta analysis, collaborators shipped samples in one of three forms: frozen whole blood, isolated PBMCs, or DNA extracted from either of those sample types. With respect to this clone: No antigen is known for it. Per-nucleotide qualities are absent, and no much larger clonotype sits a single base away.

The immunoSEQ Assay, a bias-controlled multiplex PCR, was used to amplify TCRbeta CDR3 regions from genomic DNA. For the original study's pipeline: Within the assay, amplification of reference gene primers was used to estimate how many nucleated cells each sample contained. To quantify the absolute abundance of each unique TCRbeta CDR3 rearrangement, sequence reads were collapsed and filtered. For each sample, productive Simpson clonality was calculated by taking the square root of Simpson's diversity index across productive rearrangements. TCRdb's version of the immuneACCESS table is confined to in-frame rearrangements and falls short of the full clone set. An unresolved V gene accounts for under half of the shortfall where checked; the remainder is of unknown origin. D and trimming were read from the DNA, whereas the V and J calls and clone size are those reported in that table. The sample table shows tens of thousands of clones, and approximately 78% are seen once. The ten largest clones add up to 16% of the sample.

V ends up 5 bases short and J 6 bases short, with an unmatched junction base count of 9. The germline V gene (reference sequence) specifies LNHDA as CDR1 and SQIVND as CDR2. The CDR3 goes from the cysteine to the phenylalanine over 15 residues. The CDR3 DNA has 45 bases and is translated from base 1. The chain couples TRBV19 to TRBJ2-7, with TRBD2 identical over 11 junction bases. This TCR derives from a man aged 65 to 79 with acute or convalescent COVID-19. The sequencing sample was made of peripheral blood. The CDR3 is CASSLNSGRAREQYF. The sequenced DNA is TGTGCCAGTAGTCTAAATAGCGGGAGGGCCCGCGAGCAGTACTTC.